One sample yielded the 10 T cell receptor beta chains listed below, sequenced in a study of blood T cell repertoires in COVID-19. Sequencing was performed with immunoSEQ multiplex PCR; in TCRdb, only in-frame clones are kept and a portion is missing. Of 200,000 to 250,000 clones in the sample, approximately 83% were seen once. Material for sequencing was PBMCs or T cells enriched from blood (not recorded which). These receptors all stem from a woman in her sixties who had recovered from COVID-19.

The chain's CDR3 is CASSAIAGGNTGELFF. The CDR3 DNA reads as TGTGCCAGCAGTGCCATAGCGGGGGGGAACACCGGGGAGCTGTTTTTT. This chain connects TRBV6-1 to TRBJ2-2, with TRBD2 identical over 10 bases. Germline loops: CDR1 MNHNS, CDR2 SASEGT. With 4 bases clipped from V and 1 base from J, the junction kept 3 bases outside the gene matches. CDR3 length equals 16 residues.

This clone occurred a few times. This rearrangement joins TRBV2 to TRBJ2-1, with D uncertain. The CDR3 is 13 amino acids. Germline V gene data show CDR1 as SNHLY and CDR2 as FYNNEI. Between the trimmed V and J ends, which lost 4 bases and 5 bases, there was a span of 9 bases. The CDR3 sequence is CASSGRLNNEQFF. The CDR3 coding sequence is TGTGCCAGCAGTGGTAGACTGAACAATGAGCAGTTCTTC.

This clone was detected only once. The V call is TRBV29-1, the J call TRBJ2-1, with D possibly being TRBD2 (6 bases). CDR1 is SQVTM, CDR2 ANQGSEA, per germline. The CDR3 totals 11 residues. V lost 7 bases to trimming and J lost 9 bases, with 13 bases between them. The CDR3 DNA reads TGCAGCGCCCTCCCCGGGGGTGAGCAGTTCTTC. It is translated as CSALPGGEQFF.

This clone was recorded once. V gene TRBV3-1 (or the pseudogene TRBV3-2) combines with J gene TRBJ1-1; TRBD1 agrees at 7 bases. V shed 6 bases, J shed 3 bases, and the junction held 7 bases outside the gene matches. This CDR3 has 14 amino acids. Germline CDR1 and CDR2: LGHDT and YNNKEL (reference sequence). This CDR3 reads CASSHDRVDTEAFF. The DNA of the CDR3 is TGTGCCAGCAGTCATGACAGGGTGGACACTGAAGCTTTCTTT.

This clone was observed a few times. The chain recombines TRBV7-9 with TRBJ1-6, with 7 bases that match TRBD1. Germline assignment: CDR1 SEHNR and CDR2 FQNEAQ (reference sequence). V trimming: 0 bases; J trimming: 5 bases; junction bases outside the gene matches: 7. The CDR3 loop spans 17 amino acids. The chain's CDR3 is CASSLASGTVDNSPLHF. The CDR3 bases are TGTGCCAGCAGCTTAGCCTCTGGGACAGTAGATAATTCACCCCTCCACTTT.

In this sample, this clone turned up a few times. The J gene is TRBJ1-2, the V gene TRBV24-1; D is possibly TRBD1 (6 bases). The CDR3 extends over 14 amino acids. Between the trimmed V and J ends, which lost 2 bases and 6 bases, there was a span of 12 bases. Germline V lookup: CDR1 KGHDR, CDR2 SFDVKD. The CDR3 DNA reads TGTGCCACCAGTGATTCCACAGAGGGGGATGGCTACACCTTC. It translates to CATSDSTEGDGYTF.

The V call is TRBV12-5, the J call TRBJ1-5; D is possibly TRBD1 (5 bases). The germline gives CDR1 LGHNT, CDR2 FRNRAP. There are 14 residues in the CDR3. V shed 6 bases and J shed 5 bases, with 14 bases lying between them. CDR3 amino acids: CASGGPGGDQPQHF. The CDR3 nucleotides read TGTGCTAGTGGCGGGCCCGGGGGGGATCAGCCCCAGCATTTT.

This clone was recorded a few times. The CDR3 DNA reads TGTGCCAGCAGTACTACCGGGACTGCGAACACCGGGGAGCTGTTTTTT. The encoded protein is CASSTTGTANTGELFF. The V call is TRBV28, the J call TRBJ2-2; D perhaps matches TRBD2 (6 bases). The CDR3 is 16 residues long. Trimming removed 5 bases from V and 0 bases from J, with 13 bases in between. Germline V lookup: CDR1 MDHEN, CDR2 SYDVKM.

This clone has just one count. In DNA, the CDR3 is TGTGCCAGCAGCTCCCGGCCCGGACTCATCAACGAGCAGTACTTC. This gives the protein CASSSRPGLINEQYF. V usage is TRBV7-9 and J usage is TRBJ2-7, with D possibly matching TRBD2 (5 bases). The CDR3 runs 15 residues. Trimming took off 4 bases at V and 5 bases at J, with 18 bases between the two ends. Germline V lookup: CDR1 SEHNR, CDR2 FQNEAQ (reference sequence).

The chain couples TRBV5-1 to TRBJ1-6, with no clear D. Per the germline V gene, CDR1 is SGHRS and CDR2 is YFSETQ. The CDR3 has 17 amino acids. V shed 4 bases and J shed 0 bases, with 14 bases lying between them. CDR3 DNA sequence: TGCGCCAGCAGCCTCGGGGTCCCGAGCTCCTATAATTCACCCCTCCACTTT. It codes for CASSLGVPSSYNSPLHF.